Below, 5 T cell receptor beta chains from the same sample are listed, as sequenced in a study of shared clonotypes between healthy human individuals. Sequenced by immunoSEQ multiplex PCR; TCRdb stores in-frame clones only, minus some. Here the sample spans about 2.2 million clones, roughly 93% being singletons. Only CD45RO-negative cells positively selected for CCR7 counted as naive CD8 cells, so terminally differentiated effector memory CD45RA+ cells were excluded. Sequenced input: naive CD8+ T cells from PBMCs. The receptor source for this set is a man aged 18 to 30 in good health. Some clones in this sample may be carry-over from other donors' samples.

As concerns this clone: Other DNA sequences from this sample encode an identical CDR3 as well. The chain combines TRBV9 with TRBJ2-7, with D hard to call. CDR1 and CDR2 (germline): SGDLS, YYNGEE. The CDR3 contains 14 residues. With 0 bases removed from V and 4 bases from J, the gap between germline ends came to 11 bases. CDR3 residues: CASSVASGSYEQYF. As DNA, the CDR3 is TGTGCCAGCAGCGTAGCGTCTGGAAGTTACGAGCAGTACTTC.

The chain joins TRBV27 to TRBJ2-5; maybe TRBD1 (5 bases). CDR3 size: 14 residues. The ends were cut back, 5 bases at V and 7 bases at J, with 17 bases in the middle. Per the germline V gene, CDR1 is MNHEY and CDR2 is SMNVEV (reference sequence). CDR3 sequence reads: CASSPRGGGWTQYF. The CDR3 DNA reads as TGTGCCAGCAGTCCTAGGGGTGGTGGGTGGACCCAGTACTTC.

In DNA form, the CDR3 reads TGTGCCACAACGAATCAAGAGACCCAGTACTTC. Translating it yields CATTNQETQYF. The rearrangement links TRBV27 to TRBJ2-5; D gene ambiguous. V was clipped by 10 bases and J by 2 bases, with 8 bases between them. Germline CDR1 reads MNHEY; CDR2 reads SMNVEV (reference sequence). The CDR3 loop spans 11 amino acids.

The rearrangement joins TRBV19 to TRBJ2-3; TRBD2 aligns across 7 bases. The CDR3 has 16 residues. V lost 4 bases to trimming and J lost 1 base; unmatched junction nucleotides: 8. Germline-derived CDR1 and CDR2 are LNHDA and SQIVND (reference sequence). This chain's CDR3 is CASSTPFREGTDTQYF. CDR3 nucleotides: TGTGCCAGTAGTACCCCCTTTCGGGAGGGCACAGATACGCAGTATTTT.

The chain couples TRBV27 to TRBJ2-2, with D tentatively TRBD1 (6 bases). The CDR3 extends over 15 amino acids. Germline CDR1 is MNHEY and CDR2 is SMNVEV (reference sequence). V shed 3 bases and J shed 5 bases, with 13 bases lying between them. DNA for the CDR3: TGTGCCAGCAGTTTTTGGGGACAACCAACCGGGGAGCTGTTTTTT. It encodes CASSFWGQPTGELFF.